These 22 T cell receptor beta chains share one sample of origin, sequenced in a study of T cell changes during pregnancy in multiple sclerosis. Sequencing used immunoSEQ multiplex PCR; TCRdb keeps in-frame clones, though not all of them. In the table there are almost 20,000 clones, 70% to 90% of which are singletons. Source: CD8+ T cells from peripheral blood mononuclear cells, taken after pregnancy. These receptors were collected from a female donor in good health, enrolled as a control in a pregnancy study.

The V and J genes are TRBV18 and TRBJ1-2; D remains ambiguous. With 4 bases removed from V and 1 base from J, the gap between germline ends came to 25 bases. The CDR3 length is 19 residues. The germline gives CDR1 KGHSH, CDR2 LQKENI. The CDR3 reads CASSLVKRALHTDNYGYTF. CDR3 in DNA: TGTGCCAGCTCACTGGTCAAGAGGGCCCTACATACCGATAACTATGGCTACACCTTC.

The chain has TRBV20-1 and TRBJ2-7; D may be TRBD2 (5 bases). Trimming left V 1 base short and J 7 bases short, with 8 bases between. Germline lookup yields CDR1 DFQATT and CDR2 SNEGSKA (reference sequence). This CDR3 is 11 amino acids long. The CDR3 nucleotides read TGCAGTGCTAGAGCCGGGGAGGAGCAGTACTTC. It yields the protein CSARAGEEQYF.

The V and J genes are TRBV7-8 and TRBJ1-2; possible D gene TRBD1, 6 bases. Germline V gene sequence: CDR1 SGHVS, CDR2 FQNEAQ. The CDR3 spans 15 residues. V was clipped by 2 bases and J by 4 bases, with 14 bases between them. CDR3 bases: TGTGCCAGCAGCTTAAGCGGGGGCAGTATCTATGGCTACACCTTC. Residues: CASSLSGGSIYGYTF.

As concerns this clone: The junction departs from germline at one end; a sequencing error may be responsible. The chain uses TRBV18 and TRBJ1-1; no clear D. The CDR3 loop spans 13 amino acids. Germline CDR1 KGHSH, CDR2 LQKENI. The CDR3 nucleotides read TGTGTCAGCTCACCACCGGAGGGTACTGAAGCTTTCTTT. Amino acids: CVSSPPEGTEAFF. Full variable domain (missing parts from reference TRBV18 and TRBJ1-1): NAGVMQNPRHLVRRRGQEARLRCSPMKGHSHVYWYRQLPEEGLKFMVYLQKENIIDESGMPKERFSAEFPKEGPSILRIQQVVRGDSAAYFCVSSPPEGTEAFFGQGTRLTVV.

The J gene is TRBJ1-2, the V gene TRBV6-6; D is ambiguous. V lost 0 bases to trimming and J lost 7 bases, with 12 bases between them. CDR1 MNHNY and CDR2 SVGAGI come from the germline V gene (reference sequence). The CDR3 is 14 amino acids. The CDR3 bases are TGTGCCAGCAGTTACTCTTTGGAGGGCCTTGGCTACACCTTC. It translates to CASSYSLEGLGYTF.

Only a few counts were recorded for this clone. V and J are TRBV5-6 and TRBJ2-5; tentatively, D is TRBD2 (6 bases). Germline loops: CDR1 SGHDT, CDR2 YYEEEE. V was clipped by 6 bases and J by 5 bases, with 32 bases between them. The length of the CDR3 is 19 residues. CDR3 loop: CASTSLRGGRAISVETQYF. For the CDR3, the DNA is TGTGCCAGCACCTCCCTGAGGGGAGGCAGGGCGATTAGCGTGGAGACCCAGTACTTC.

This clone was observed a single time. The V call is TRBV5-6, the J call TRBJ2-5; 7 nucleotides line up with TRBD1. The DNA end is more similar to TRBJ2-7, so the J call may be wrong. The length of the CDR3 is 14 residues. Germline loops: CDR1 SGHDT, CDR2 YYEEEE. The CDR3 DNA sequence: TGTGCCAGCAGACAGGGGATGAGCTCCTACGAGCAGTACTTC. Translated, it gives CASRQGMSSYEQYF.

The V call is TRBV11-3, the J call TRBJ1-1; perhaps TRBD1 as D (6 bases). The CDR3 runs 14 residues. V shed 1 base and J shed 2 bases, with 8 bases lying between them. The germline CDR1 and CDR2 sequences are SGHNT and YENEEA. CDR3: CASSLAGGNTEAFF. CDR3 coding DNA: TGTGCCAGCAGCTTAGCGGGGGGCAACACTGAAGCTTTCTTT.

The chain employs TRBV7-9 and TRBJ1-1, with a tentative D call TRBD1 (5 bases). The CDR3 has 17 amino acids. Trimming removed 8 bases at V and 1 base at J, with 23 bases between. From germline, CDR1 is SEHNR and CDR2 FQNEAQ (reference sequence). The chain's CDR3 is CASGVAGPPLPNTEAFF. CDR3 DNA: TGTGCCAGCGGGGTGGCGGGACCCCCCTTGCCGAACACTGAAGCTTTCTTT.

This sequence joins TRBV6-4 and TRBJ2-1; no clear D. This CDR3 contains 13 residues. The V gene's germline CDR1 is MRHNA and CDR2 SNTAGT. Deletions cut 2 bases from V and 8 bases from J, with 10 bases between. Here the CDR3 reads CASSDAGEDEQFF. The DNA of the CDR3 is TGTGCCAGCAGTGACGCCGGCGAGGATGAGCAGTTCTTC.

V and J are TRBV5-4 and TRBJ1-5; 11 bases line up with TRBD1. With 3 bases clipped from V and 7 bases from J, the junction kept 9 bases outside the gene matches. The CDR3 runs 16 residues. The germline V gene has CDR1 SGHNT and CDR2 YYREEE (reference sequence). DNA of the CDR3: TGTGCCAGCAGCTGGACCGGACAGGGGGCAGAACAGCCCCAGCATTTT. Residues: CASSWTGQGAEQPQHF.

The chain joins TRBV7-9 to TRBJ2-3; 8 nucleotides agree with TRBD2. V shed 4 bases and J 4 bases; nucleotides not matched to a gene: 10. This CDR3 has 16 residues. Germline V gene data show CDR1 as SEHNR and CDR2 as FQNEAQ (reference sequence). CDR3 sequence: CASSSAGVLPADTQYF. The CDR3 DNA reads as TGTGCCAGCAGCTCAGCGGGAGTTCTGCCAGCAGATACGCAGTATTTT.

Turning to this clone: The same CDR3 can be traced to other DNA sequences in this sample. The genes are TRBV7-6 and TRBJ1-1; D remains unclear. The CDR3 is 14 amino acids. Deletions cut 0 bases from V and 1 base from J, with 6 bases between. Germline lookup yields CDR1 SGHVS and CDR2 FNYEAQ. CDR3 in DNA: TGTGCCAGCAGCTTAGCACCAGGGAACACTGAAGCTTTCTTT. This translates into CASSLAPGNTEAFF.

This chain uses TRBV19 with TRBJ1-2; D not resolved. Trimming took off 6 bases at V and 3 bases at J, with 11 bases between the two ends. The CDR3 is made up of 13 amino acids. Per the germline V gene, CDR1 is LNHDA and CDR2 is SQIVND (reference sequence). The CDR3 sequence: CASSGPRDYGYTF. The CDR3 DNA reads as TGTGCCAGTAGCGGCCCCCGGGACTATGGCTACACCTTC.

The rearrangement joins TRBV28 to TRBJ2-3, with 9 bases aligning to TRBD1. The V segment lost 4 bases and the J segment 1 base; nucleotides outside the gene matches: 12. This CDR3 comprises 18 residues. The V gene's germline CDR1 is MDHEN and CDR2 SYDVKM. CDR3 in amino acids: CASSSQFMGQGGTDTQYF. CDR3 DNA sequence: TGTGCCAGCAGTTCACAATTCATGGGACAGGGCGGCACAGATACGCAGTATTTT.

The rearrangement joins TRBV27 to TRBJ1-5; D not resolved. The CDR3 has 13 amino acids. V was shortened by 5 bases and J by 0 bases, with 5 bases between the two germline ends. Germline lookup yields CDR1 MNHEY and CDR2 SMNVEV (reference sequence). CDR3 sequence (DNA): TGTGCCAGCAGTCCCTATAGCAATCAGCCCCAGCATTTT. Its protein product is CASSPYSNQPQHF.

The chain employs TRBV4-3 and TRBJ2-3; TRBD2 agrees at 9 bases. There are 16 residues in the CDR3. Germline loops: CDR1 LGHNA, CDR2 YSLEER. Trimming removed 0 bases from V and 6 bases from J; junction bases left unmatched: 7. CDR3 amino acids: CASSQDSSGGLDTQYF. The DNA for the CDR3 is TGCGCCAGCAGCCAAGATAGCAGCGGGGGGTTGGATACGCAGTATTTT.

V is TRBV7-9 and J is TRBJ2-7; 9 bases agree with TRBD2. Germline V gene sequence: CDR1 SEHNR, CDR2 FQNEAQ (reference sequence). V lost 4 bases and J lost 6; bases outside the gene matches: 4. The CDR3 is 13 residues long. In DNA form, the CDR3 reads TGTGCCAGCAGCTCCGCGGGGGGGAGCGAGCAGTACTTC. It is translated as CASSSAGGSEQYF.

V gene TRBV5-4 combines with J gene TRBJ2-5; 7 bases agree with TRBD1. J gave up 3 bases and V 5 bases, and 7 bases lay outside the gene matches. The CDR3 length is 14 residues. Germline CDR1 is SGHNT and CDR2 is YYREEE (reference sequence). CDR3 coding DNA: TGTGCCAGCAGAGATGGACAGGTAGAAGAGACCCAGTACTTC. As protein: CASRDGQVEETQYF.

The chain carries TRBV6-1 and TRBJ1-2, with 9 bases lining up with TRBD1. The CDR3 runs to 15 residues. V shed 8 bases and J 6 bases; nucleotides not matched to a gene: 13. Per germline, CDR1 MNHNS and CDR2 SASEGT. The CDR3 region is CASLESGTGRHGYTF. In DNA form, the CDR3 reads TGTGCCAGCCTTGAAAGCGGGACAGGGAGGCATGGCTACACCTTC.

The rearrangement links TRBV7-2 to TRBJ2-7; 8 bases fit TRBD1. The germline V gene has CDR1 SGHTA and CDR2 FQGNSA. The CDR3 spans 15 residues. The J segment lost 5 bases and the V segment lost 4 bases, leaving 10 bases of the junction unmatched. CDR3 sequence reads: CASSYRQGKNDEQYF. The CDR3 DNA reads as TGTGCCAGCAGCTACCGACAGGGGAAGAATGACGAGCAGTACTTC.

The J gene is TRBJ2-7, the V gene TRBV30; D is perhaps TRBD2 (6 bases). The germline V gene has CDR1 GTSNPN and CDR2 SVGIG (reference sequence). The CDR3 length is 11 residues. Trimming left V 8 bases short and J 4 bases short, with 12 bases between. This CDR3 is CAGGLLYEQYF. The CDR3 bases are TGTGCCGGAGGGCTTCTGTACGAGCAGTACTTC.